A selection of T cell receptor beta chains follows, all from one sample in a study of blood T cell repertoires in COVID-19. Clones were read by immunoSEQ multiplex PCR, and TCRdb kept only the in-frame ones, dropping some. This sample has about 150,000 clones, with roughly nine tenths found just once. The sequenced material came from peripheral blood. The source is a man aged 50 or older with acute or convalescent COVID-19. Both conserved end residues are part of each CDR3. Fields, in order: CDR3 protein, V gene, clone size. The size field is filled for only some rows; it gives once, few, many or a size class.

CASSWGEGVGASTDTQYF,TRBV5-6,.
CARGGPTHEQYF,TRBV2,.
CASSSGGAYNEQFF,TRBV19,.
CASSEWQNTDTQYF,TRBV6-1,once
CATSRRGDTYEQYF,TRBV15,.
CASSFQGLGNTIYF,TRBV5-1,.
CASSLFSVGRGQDYGYTF,TRBV27,.
CASSDSGGNQPQHF,TRBV10-1,.
CASSAGRPGTGELFF,TRBV2,few
CASSRTAINEKLFF,TRBV6-5,.
CASSTYRGNEQFF,TRBV7-8,.
CATSDTTGDPSNQPQHF,TRBV24-1,.
CASSERGTAPYGYTF,TRBV6-1,.
CASSPRDWYGNEQFF,TRBV4-1,.
CASRNYETQYF,TRBV2,few
CASSPGQINSPLHF,TRBV5-1,.
CASSIDATGLAKNIQYF,TRBV19,.
CASSYYGGRGTGELFF,TRBV6-5,.
CASSLRGESYGYTF,TRBV25-1,.
CASSEGTGGAHSTDTQYF,TRBV6-4,once
CASSAYGSLRMNTEAFF,TRBV9,.
CASSLEGHKSNTEAFF,TRBV5-4,.
CASSPGQVYQETQYF,TRBV7-9,.
CASSLPGLEKLFF,TRBV28,.
CASRGPGQSTYEQYF,TRBV6-5,.